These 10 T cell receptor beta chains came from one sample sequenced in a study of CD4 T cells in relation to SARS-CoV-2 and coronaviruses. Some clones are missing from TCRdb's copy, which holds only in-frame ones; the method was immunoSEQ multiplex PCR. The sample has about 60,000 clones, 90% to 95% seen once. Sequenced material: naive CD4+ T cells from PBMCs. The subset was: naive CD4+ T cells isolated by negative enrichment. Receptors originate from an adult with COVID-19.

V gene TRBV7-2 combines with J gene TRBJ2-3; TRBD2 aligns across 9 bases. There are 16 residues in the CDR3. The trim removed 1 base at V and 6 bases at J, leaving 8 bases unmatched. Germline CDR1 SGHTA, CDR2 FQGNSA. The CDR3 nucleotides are TGTGCCAGCAGCTTAGTTAGTAGCGGGAGAGGGGATACGCAGTATTTT. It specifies CASSLVSSGRGDTQYF.

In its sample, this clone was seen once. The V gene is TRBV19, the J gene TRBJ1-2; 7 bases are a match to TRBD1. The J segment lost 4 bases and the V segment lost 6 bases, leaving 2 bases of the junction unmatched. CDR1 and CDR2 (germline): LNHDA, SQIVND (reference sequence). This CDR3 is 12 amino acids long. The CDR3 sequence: CASRQGFYGYTF. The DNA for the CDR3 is TGTGCCAGTAGACAGGGGTTCTATGGCTACACCTTC.

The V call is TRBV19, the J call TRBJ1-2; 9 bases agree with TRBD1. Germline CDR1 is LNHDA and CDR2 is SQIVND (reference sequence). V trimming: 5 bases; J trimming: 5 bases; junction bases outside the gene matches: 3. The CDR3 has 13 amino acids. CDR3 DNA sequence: TGTGCCAGTAGTGCGGGACAGGGATATGGCTACACCTTC. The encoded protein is CASSAGQGYGYTF.

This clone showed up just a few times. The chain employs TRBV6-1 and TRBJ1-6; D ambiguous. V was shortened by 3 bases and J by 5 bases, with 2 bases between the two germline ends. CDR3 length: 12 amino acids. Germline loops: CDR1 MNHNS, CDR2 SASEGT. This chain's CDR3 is CASSDNNSPLHF. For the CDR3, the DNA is TGTGCCAGCAGTGATAATAATTCACCCCTCCACTTT.

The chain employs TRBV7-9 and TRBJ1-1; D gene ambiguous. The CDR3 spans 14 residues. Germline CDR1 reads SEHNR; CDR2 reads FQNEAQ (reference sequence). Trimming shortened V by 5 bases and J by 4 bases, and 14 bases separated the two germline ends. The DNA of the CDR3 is TGTGCCAGCAGCCTTGATGGGGTGGGCACTGAAGCTTTCTTT. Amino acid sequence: CASSLDGVGTEAFF. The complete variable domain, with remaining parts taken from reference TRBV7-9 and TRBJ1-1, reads DTGVSQNPRHKITKRGQNVTFRCDPISEHNRLYWYRQTLGQGPEFLTYFQNEAQLEKSRLLSDRFSAERPKGSFSTLEIQRTEQGDSAMYLCASSLDGVGTEAFFGQGTRLTVV.

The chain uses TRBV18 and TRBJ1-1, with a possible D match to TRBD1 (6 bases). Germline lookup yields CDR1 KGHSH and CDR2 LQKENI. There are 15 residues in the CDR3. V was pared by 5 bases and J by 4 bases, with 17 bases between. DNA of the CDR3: TGTGCCAGCTCAACCAATTCAGGGGAGGGCACTGAAGCTTTCTTT. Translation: CASSTNSGEGTEAFF.

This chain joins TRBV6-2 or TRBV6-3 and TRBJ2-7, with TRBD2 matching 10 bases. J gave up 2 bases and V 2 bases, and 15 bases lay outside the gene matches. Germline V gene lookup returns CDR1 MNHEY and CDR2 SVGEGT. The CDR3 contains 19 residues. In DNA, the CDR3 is TGTGCCAGCAGTTACGTTCTTCAGACTCTAGCGGGAGTTCCCTACGAGCAGTACTTC. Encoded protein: CASSYVLQTLAGVPYEQYF.

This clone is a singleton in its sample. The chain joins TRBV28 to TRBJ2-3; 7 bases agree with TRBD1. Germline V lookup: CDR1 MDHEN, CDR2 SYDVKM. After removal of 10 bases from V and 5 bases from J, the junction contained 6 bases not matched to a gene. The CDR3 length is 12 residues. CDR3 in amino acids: CATQTGRDTQYF. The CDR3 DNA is TGTGCCACCCAGACAGGGAGAGATACGCAGTATTTT. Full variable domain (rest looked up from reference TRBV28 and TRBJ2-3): DVKVTQSSRYLVKRTGEKVFLECVQDMDHENMFWYRQDPGLGLRLIYFSYDVKMKEKGDIPEGYSVSREKKERFSLILESASTNQTSMYLCATQTGRDTQYFGPGTRLTVL.

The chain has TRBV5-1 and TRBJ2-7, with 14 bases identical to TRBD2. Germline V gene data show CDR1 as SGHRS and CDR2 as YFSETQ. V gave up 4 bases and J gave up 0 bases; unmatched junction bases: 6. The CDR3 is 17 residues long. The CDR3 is CASSMGLAGASSYEQYF. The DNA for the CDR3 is TGCGCCAGCAGCATGGGACTAGCGGGGGCGAGCTCCTACGAGCAGTACTTC.

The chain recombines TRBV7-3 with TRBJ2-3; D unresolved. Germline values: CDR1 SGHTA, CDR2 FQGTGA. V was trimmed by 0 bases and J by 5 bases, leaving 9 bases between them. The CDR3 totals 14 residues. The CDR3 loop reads CASSLTPSIDTQYF. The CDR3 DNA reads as TGTGCCAGCAGCTTAACTCCCTCCATAGATACGCAGTATTTT.